This T cell receptor (beta chain) derives from a study of blood T cell repertoires in COVID-19. The CDR3 covers 13 residues. J lost 6 bases, V lost 2 bases, and 6 bases had no gene match. Germline V lookup: CDR1 GTSNPN, CDR2 SVGIG (reference sequence). Authors' analysis steps: Estimated nucleated cell counts came from reference gene primer amplification. TCRdb's table, derived via immunoSEQ multiplex PCR, lists solely in-frame clones and lacks some. From that table come the V and J calls and clone size; the DNA was used to work out D and trimming. Among roughly 230,000 clones listed, around 84% were seen once.

The sequence was obtained from a woman aged 45 to 65 who had been exposed to COVID-19. Sequenced sample: PBMCs or T cells enriched from blood (not recorded which). The V gene is TRBV30, the J gene TRBJ1-2, with TRBD1 identical over 7 bases. The CDR3 DNA reads TGTGCCTGGAGTCCGACAGGGACCCATGGCTACACCTTC. Protein product: CAWSPTGTHGYTF.